The present T cell receptor (beta chain) was sequenced within a study of cytomegalovirus exposure and HLA in healthy donors. Study-wide results and limits: Analyzed later, most CMV-associated TCR beta chains appeared HLA-restricted. The sole available immune exposure information was CMV serostatus. For presence/absence analyses, sequencing depth was assumed to be roughly uniform across donors.

Comments on this clone: The antigen is unknown.

Primers included in the PCR were 60 Vbeta and 13 Jbeta primers. TCRdb's table, derived via immunoSEQ multiplex PCR, lists solely in-frame clones and lacks some. Of tens of thousands of clones listed, about 60% are singletons. This CDR3 contains 13 residues. Germline loops: CDR1 SQVTM, CDR2 ANQGSEA. V was clipped by 1 base and J by 3 bases, with 10 bases between them. The rearrangement links TRBV29-1 to TRBJ2-7, with D perhaps matching TRBD1 (5 bases). The sequence was obtained from a middle-aged woman in good health and CMV-seropositive. Sample: PBMCs. The CDR3 sequence is CSVEGAGNYEQYF. The CDR3 coding sequence is TGCAGCGTTGAAGGGGCAGGGAACTACGAGCAGTACTTC.